These T cell receptor beta chains were read from a single sample in a study of response to subunit inactivated influenza vaccine. TCRdb itself ran the RT-PCR reads through MiXCR, one entry per CDR3 protein. Among roughly 160,000 distinct CDR3 sequences, about 10% were seen once, and the ten largest hold around 33%. The sample in question was CD8+ T cells sorted from PBMCs, obtained 23 months after vaccination. All receptors derive from a man aged 50 to 75 who received an inactivated influenza vaccine. CDR3s include the opening cysteine and the closing phenylalanine or tryptophan. Fields, in order: CDR3 DNA, CDR3 protein, V gene, D gene, J gene, CDR3 length, clone size. A D gene is named only where the DNA matches it firmly. A row's size may be missing; if present it is once, few, many or a size class.

cdr3_nt: TGCAGTGCTAGACCCGGTCTTGGCTACACCTTC
cdr3_aa: CSARPGLGYTF
v_call: TRBV20-1
d_call: -
j_call: TRBJ1-2
cdr3_length: 11
clone_size: -

cdr3_nt: TGTGCCAGCAGCAAAACAGGGTACCAAGAGACCCAGTACTTC
cdr3_aa: CASSKTGYQETQYF
v_call: TRBV13
d_call: -
j_call: TRBJ2-5
cdr3_length: 14
clone_size: once

cdr3_nt: TGCGCCAGCAGCCAAGGGCAGGGTATCGGCAATGAGCAGTTCTTC
cdr3_aa: CASSQGQGIGNEQFF
v_call: TRBV4-3
d_call: -
j_call: TRBJ2-1
cdr3_length: 15
clone_size: -

cdr3_nt: TGTGCCAGCTCAGGGCAGGCCTACGAGCAGTACTTC
cdr3_aa: CASSGQAYEQYF
v_call: TRBV18
d_call: -
j_call: TRBJ2-7
cdr3_length: 12
clone_size: -

cdr3_nt: TGCAGTGCTAGAGATTTGGTCCGCGATGAGCAGTTCTTC
cdr3_aa: CSARDLVRDEQFF
v_call: TRBV20-1
d_call: -
j_call: TRBJ2-1
cdr3_length: 13
clone_size: -

cdr3_nt: TGTGCCAGCAGCGCGCGGGGCCAAGAGACCCAGTACTTC
cdr3_aa: CASSARGQETQYF
v_call: TRBV9
d_call: -
j_call: TRBJ2-5
cdr3_length: 13
clone_size: -

cdr3_nt: TGTGCCAGTAGTATCAGGGGCCGGGGCGAGCAGTACTTC
cdr3_aa: CASSIRGRGEQYF
v_call: TRBV19
d_call: -
j_call: TRBJ2-7
cdr3_length: 13
clone_size: -

cdr3_nt: TGCAGCGTTGAAGTTTCCCTAGAATCTGCCAATGAGCAGTTCTTC
cdr3_aa: CSVEVSLESANEQFF
v_call: TRBV29-1
d_call: -
j_call: TRBJ2-1
cdr3_length: 15
clone_size: many

cdr3_nt: TGTGCCAGCAGTACAGGGGGCCTTGGCTACACCTTC
cdr3_aa: CASSTGGLGYTF
v_call: TRBV12-3/TRBV12-4
d_call: TRBD1
j_call: TRBJ1-2
cdr3_length: 12
clone_size: -

cdr3_nt: TGCGCCAGCAGCCAAGGGGGGGGAGCCGGGGAGCTGTTTTTT
cdr3_aa: CASSQGGGAGELFF
v_call: TRBV4-1
d_call: TRBD2
j_call: TRBJ2-2
cdr3_length: 14
clone_size: -

cdr3_nt: TGTGCCAGCAGCTTGGCTAGGGCAGGGGAGTCCTACGAGCAGTACTTC
cdr3_aa: CASSLARAGESYEQYF
v_call: TRBV5-6
d_call: -
j_call: TRBJ2-7
cdr3_length: 16
clone_size: few

cdr3_nt: TGTGCCAGCAGCTTAGTGGATTGGAAAGGCTACACCTTC
cdr3_aa: CASSLVDWKGYTF
v_call: TRBV7-9
d_call: -
j_call: TRBJ1-2
cdr3_length: 13
clone_size: many

cdr3_nt: TGTGCCAGCAGCGTAACTGGGGGGAGCTCCTACGAGCAGTACTTC
cdr3_aa: CASSVTGGSSYEQYF
v_call: TRBV9
d_call: -
j_call: TRBJ2-7
cdr3_length: 15
clone_size: -

cdr3_nt: TGTGCCAGCAGCTCCTGGACAGGGGTAAACGAGCAGTACTTC
cdr3_aa: CASSSWTGVNEQYF
v_call: TRBV7-9
d_call: TRBD1
j_call: TRBJ2-7
cdr3_length: 14
clone_size: many

cdr3_nt: TGCGCCAGCAGGCGACAGGGGCCAAACACCGGGGAGCTGTTTTTT
cdr3_aa: CASRRQGPNTGELFF
v_call: TRBV4-1
d_call: TRBD1
j_call: TRBJ2-2
cdr3_length: 15
clone_size: few

cdr3_nt: TGTGCCATCGCGGGGGGACTAGCGGGCTCCTACGAGCAGTACTTC
cdr3_aa: CAIAGGLAGSYEQYF
v_call: TRBV28
d_call: TRBD2
j_call: TRBJ2-7
cdr3_length: 15
clone_size: few

cdr3_nt: TGTGCCAGCAGTTTTGGCCTTGGCAGGGGCAGAGAGACCCAGTACTTC
cdr3_aa: CASSFGLGRGRETQYF
v_call: TRBV12-3/TRBV12-4
d_call: -
j_call: TRBJ2-5
cdr3_length: 16
clone_size: -

cdr3_nt: TGTGCCATCCGAGACATTCCTAACTATGGCTACACCTTC
cdr3_aa: CAIRDIPNYGYTF
v_call: TRBV10-3
d_call: -
j_call: TRBJ1-2
cdr3_length: 13
clone_size: -

cdr3_nt: TGTGCCAGCAGCTCCCGGACTAGCGGGAGTCCCTACAATGAGCAGTTCTTC
cdr3_aa: CASSSRTSGSPYNEQFF
v_call: TRBV11-3
d_call: TRBD2
j_call: TRBJ2-1
cdr3_length: 17
clone_size: -

cdr3_nt: TGTGCCACCAGCAAGGAAGCCGGGGGAGCCTACAATGAGCAGTTCTTC
cdr3_aa: CATSKEAGGAYNEQFF
v_call: TRBV15
d_call: -
j_call: TRBJ2-1
cdr3_length: 16
clone_size: many

cdr3_nt: TGTGCCTGGAGTGTCGGACAGGGGGAGACTGAAGCTTTCTTT
cdr3_aa: CAWSVGQGETEAFF
v_call: TRBV30
d_call: TRBD1
j_call: TRBJ1-1
cdr3_length: 14
clone_size: many

cdr3_nt: TGTGCCAGCAGTACAGGCACGAACACCGGGGAGCTGTTTTTT
cdr3_aa: CASSTGTNTGELFF
v_call: TRBV2
d_call: -
j_call: TRBJ2-2
cdr3_length: 14
clone_size: few

cdr3_nt: TGTGCCAGCAGCCCCTTAGCGGGACCGAACACCGGGGAGCTGTTTTTT
cdr3_aa: CASSPLAGPNTGELFF
v_call: TRBV7-9
d_call: TRBD2
j_call: TRBJ2-2
cdr3_length: 16
clone_size: -

cdr3_nt: TGTGCCAGCAGTTATAGGGGGGCGCAGGGCTACACCTTC
cdr3_aa: CASSYRGAQGYTF
v_call: TRBV6-6
d_call: -
j_call: TRBJ1-2
cdr3_length: 13
clone_size: -

cdr3_nt: TGCGCCAGCAGCCAAGAGGCCGTAAATGAAAAACTGTTTTTT
cdr3_aa: CASSQEAVNEKLFF
v_call: TRBV4-3
d_call: -
j_call: TRBJ1-4
cdr3_length: 14
clone_size: -

cdr3_nt: TGTGCCAGCAGCCGTTCCGGGACAGCATATGGCTACACCTTC
cdr3_aa: CASSRSGTAYGYTF
v_call: TRBV7-9
d_call: TRBD1
j_call: TRBJ1-2
cdr3_length: 14
clone_size: many

cdr3_nt: TGCAGTGCAAAGAACAGGGGAGGGAATGAAAAACTGTTTTTT
cdr3_aa: CSAKNRGGNEKLFF
v_call: TRBV20-1
d_call: TRBD1
j_call: TRBJ1-4
cdr3_length: 14
clone_size: few

cdr3_nt: TGTGCCAGCAGCTTAGGCAGCTCTGGAAACACCATATATTTT
cdr3_aa: CASSLGSSGNTIYF
v_call: TRBV7-9
d_call: -
j_call: TRBJ1-3
cdr3_length: 14
clone_size: few